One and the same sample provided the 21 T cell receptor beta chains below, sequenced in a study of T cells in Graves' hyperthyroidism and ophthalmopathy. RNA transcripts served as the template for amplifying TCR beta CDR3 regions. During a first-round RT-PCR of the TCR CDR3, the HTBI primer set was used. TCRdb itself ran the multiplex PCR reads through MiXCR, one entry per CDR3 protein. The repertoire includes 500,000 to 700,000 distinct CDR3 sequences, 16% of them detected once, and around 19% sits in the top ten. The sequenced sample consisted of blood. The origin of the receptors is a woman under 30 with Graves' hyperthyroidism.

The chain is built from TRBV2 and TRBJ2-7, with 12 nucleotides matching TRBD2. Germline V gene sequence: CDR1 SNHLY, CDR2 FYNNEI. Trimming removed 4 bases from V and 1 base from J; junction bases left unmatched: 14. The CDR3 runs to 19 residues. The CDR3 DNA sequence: TGTGCCAGCAGTGTCAGGACAGGGGTAGGACTAGCGGGATCCTACGAGCAGTACTTC. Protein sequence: CASSVRTGVGLAGSYEQYF.

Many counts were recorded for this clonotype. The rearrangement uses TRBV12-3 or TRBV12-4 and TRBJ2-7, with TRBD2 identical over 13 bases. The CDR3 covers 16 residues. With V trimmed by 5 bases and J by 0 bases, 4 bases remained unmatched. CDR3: CASSPGLAGDSYEQYF. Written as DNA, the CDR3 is TGTGCCAGCAGTCCCGGACTAGCGGGAGACTCCTACGAGCAGTACTTC.

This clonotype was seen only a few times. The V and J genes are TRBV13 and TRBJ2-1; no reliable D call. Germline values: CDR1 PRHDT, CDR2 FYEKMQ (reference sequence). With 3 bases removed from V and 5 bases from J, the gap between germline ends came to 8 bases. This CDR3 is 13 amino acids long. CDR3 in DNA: TGTGCCAGCAGCTTCGACAATCACAATGAGCAGTTCTTC. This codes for CASSFDNHNEQFF.

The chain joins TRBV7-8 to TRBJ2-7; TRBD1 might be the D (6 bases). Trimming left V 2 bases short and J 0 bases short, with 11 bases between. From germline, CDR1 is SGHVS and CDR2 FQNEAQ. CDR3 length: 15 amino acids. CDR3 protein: CASSLQRGYSYEQYF. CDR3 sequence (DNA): TGTGCCAGCAGCTTACAAAGGGGGTACTCCTACGAGCAGTACTTC.

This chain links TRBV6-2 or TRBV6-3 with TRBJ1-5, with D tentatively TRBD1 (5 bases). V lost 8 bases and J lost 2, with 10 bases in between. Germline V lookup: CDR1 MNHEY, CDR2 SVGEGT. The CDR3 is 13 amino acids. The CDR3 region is CASGGSGNQPQHF. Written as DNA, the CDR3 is TGTGCCAGCGGGGGGTCCGGCAATCAGCCCCAGCATTTT.

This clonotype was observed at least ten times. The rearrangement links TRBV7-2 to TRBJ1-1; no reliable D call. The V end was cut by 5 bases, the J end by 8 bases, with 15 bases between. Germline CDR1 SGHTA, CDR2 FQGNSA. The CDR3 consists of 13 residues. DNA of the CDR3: TGTGCCAGCAGCCCAGGACCGGTAAGGGAAGCTTTCTTT. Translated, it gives CASSPGPVREAFF.

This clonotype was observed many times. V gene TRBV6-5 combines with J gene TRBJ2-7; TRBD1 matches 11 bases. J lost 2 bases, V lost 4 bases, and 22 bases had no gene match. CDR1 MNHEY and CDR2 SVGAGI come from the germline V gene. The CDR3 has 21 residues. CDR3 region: CASSSEYTGTGGQKGAYEQYF. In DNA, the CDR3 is TGTGCCAGCAGTTCTGAGTACACCGGGACAGGGGGTCAGAAAGGAGCCTACGAGCAGTACTTC.

CDR3 nucleotide sequence: TGCGCCAGCAGCTTTGAGACAGGGGCCACCGGGGAGCTGTTTTTT. Protein product: CASSFETGATGELFF. The rearrangement uses TRBV5-1 and TRBJ2-2, with 8 bases fitting TRBD1. Germline loops: CDR1 SGHRS, CDR2 YFSETQ. Trimming took 2 bases from V and 4 from J; bases not matched to a gene: 4. The length of the CDR3 is 15 residues.

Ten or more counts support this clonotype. DNA for the CDR3: TGCAGTGCTAGAGACTTGTTCTACGAGCAGTACTTC. Amino acids: CSARDLFYEQYF. The V gene is TRBV20-1, the J gene TRBJ2-7; D uncertain. CDR3 size: 12 residues. Trimming removed 0 bases from V and 3 bases from J, with 6 bases in between. The germline V gene has CDR1 DFQATT and CDR2 SNEGSKA (reference sequence).

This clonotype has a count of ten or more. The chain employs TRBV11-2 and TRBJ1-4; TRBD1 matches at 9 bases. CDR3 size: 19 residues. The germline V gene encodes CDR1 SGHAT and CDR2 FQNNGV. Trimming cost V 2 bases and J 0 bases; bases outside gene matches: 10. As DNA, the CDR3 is TGTGCCAGCAGCTTACTAGGGACAGGGATATGGGCAACTAATGAAAAACTGTTTTTT. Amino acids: CASSLLGTGIWATNEKLFF.

CDR3 region: CASSRGLAGGDGELFF. The CDR3 DNA is TGCGCCAGCAGCAGGGGACTAGCGGGAGGTGACGGGGAGCTGTTTTTT. V and J are TRBV5-1 and TRBJ2-2, with 15 bases aligning to TRBD2. The junction had 5 bases not matched to a gene; V was cut back by 4 bases and J by 7 bases. The CDR3 extends over 16 amino acids. Germline V gives CDR1 SGHRS, CDR2 YFSETQ.

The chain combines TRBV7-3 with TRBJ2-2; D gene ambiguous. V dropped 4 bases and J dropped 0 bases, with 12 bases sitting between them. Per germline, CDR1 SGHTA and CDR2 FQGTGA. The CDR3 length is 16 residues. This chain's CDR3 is CASSYRGRTNTGELFF. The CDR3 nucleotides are TGTGCCAGCAGCTACCGCGGCAGGACGAACACCGGGGAGCTGTTTTTT.

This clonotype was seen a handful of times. For the CDR3, the DNA is TGTGCCAGCAGATTCGCCTCGGGGAACACTGAAGCTTTCTTT. It is translated as CASRFASGNTEAFF. This sequence joins TRBV5-4 and TRBJ1-1; D gene unclear. With 5 bases removed from V and 1 base from J, the gap between germline ends came to 12 bases. This CDR3 has 14 amino acids. Germline V lookup: CDR1 SGHNT, CDR2 YYREEE (reference sequence).

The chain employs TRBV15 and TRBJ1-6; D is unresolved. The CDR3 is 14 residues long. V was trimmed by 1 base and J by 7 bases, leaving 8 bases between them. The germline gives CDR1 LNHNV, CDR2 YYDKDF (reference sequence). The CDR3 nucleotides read TGTGCCACCAGCAGAGGGCCAGCGAATTCACCCCTCCACTTT. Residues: CATSRGPANSPLHF.

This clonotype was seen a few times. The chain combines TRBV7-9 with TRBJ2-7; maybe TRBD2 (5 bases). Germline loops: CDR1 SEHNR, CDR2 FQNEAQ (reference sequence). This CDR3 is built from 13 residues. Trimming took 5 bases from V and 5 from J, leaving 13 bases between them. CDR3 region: CASSPSQYNEQYF. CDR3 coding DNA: TGTGCCAGCAGCCCTAGCCAATACAACGAGCAGTACTTC.

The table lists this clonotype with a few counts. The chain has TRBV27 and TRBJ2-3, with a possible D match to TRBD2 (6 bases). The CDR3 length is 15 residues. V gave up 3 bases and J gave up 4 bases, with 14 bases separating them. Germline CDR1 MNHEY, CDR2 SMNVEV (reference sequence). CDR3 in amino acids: CASSLVGGRPDTQYF. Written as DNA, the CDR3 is TGTGCCAGCAGTTTGGTTGGAGGGCGGCCAGATACGCAGTATTTT.

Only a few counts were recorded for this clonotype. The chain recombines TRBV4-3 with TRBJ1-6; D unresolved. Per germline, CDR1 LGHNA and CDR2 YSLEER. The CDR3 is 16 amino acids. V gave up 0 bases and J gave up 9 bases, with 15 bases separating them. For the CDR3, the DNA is TGCGCCAGCAGCCAAGATCTAGGCGCAACCGGTTCACCCCTCCACTTT. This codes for CASSQDLGATGSPLHF.

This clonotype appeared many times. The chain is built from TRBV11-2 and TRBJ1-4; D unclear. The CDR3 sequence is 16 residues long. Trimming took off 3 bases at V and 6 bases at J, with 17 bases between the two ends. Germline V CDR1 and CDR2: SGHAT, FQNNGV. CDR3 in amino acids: CASSFPTHMSDEKLFF. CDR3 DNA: TGTGCCAGCAGCTTCCCAACACACATGTCTGATGAAAAACTGTTTTTT. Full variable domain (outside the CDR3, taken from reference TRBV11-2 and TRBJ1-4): EAGVAQSPRYKIIEKRQSVAFWCNPISGHATLYWYQQILGQGPKLLIQFQNNGVVDDSQLPKDRFSAERLKGVDSTLKIQPAKLEDSAVYLCASSFPTHMSDEKLFFGSGTQLSVL.

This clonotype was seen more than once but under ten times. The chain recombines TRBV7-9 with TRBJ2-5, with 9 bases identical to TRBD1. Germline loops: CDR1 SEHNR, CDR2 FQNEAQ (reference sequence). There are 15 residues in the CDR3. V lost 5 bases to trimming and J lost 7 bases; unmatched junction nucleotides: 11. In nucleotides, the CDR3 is TGTGCCAGCAGCACGGGGACAGGGCCATTTCGGACCCAGTACTTC. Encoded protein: CASSTGTGPFRTQYF.

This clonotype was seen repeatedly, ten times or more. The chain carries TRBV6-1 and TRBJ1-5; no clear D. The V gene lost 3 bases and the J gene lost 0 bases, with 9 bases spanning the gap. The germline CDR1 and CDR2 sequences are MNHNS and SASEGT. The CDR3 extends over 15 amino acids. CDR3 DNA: TGTGCCAGCAGTGACCCCGGACGTAGCAATCAGCCCCAGCATTTT. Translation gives CASSDPGRSNQPQHF.

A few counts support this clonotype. CDR3 residues: CASSVADTAYEQYF. Written as DNA, the CDR3 is TGTGCCAGCAGCGTGGCGGACACCGCCTACGAGCAGTACTTC. The V and J genes are TRBV9 and TRBJ2-7; tentative D call: TRBD1 (5 bases). The CDR3 sequence is 14 residues long. Germline lookup yields CDR1 SGDLS and CDR2 YYNGEE. Trimming removed 2 bases at V and 2 bases at J, with 11 bases between.